This TCR beta chain was recovered during a study of patients and donors after allogeneic stem cell transplantation. Trimming left V 0 bases short and J 5 bases short, with 16 bases between. In germline, CDR1 is DFQATT, CDR2 SNEGSKA (reference sequence). The CDR3 covers 15 residues. MiXCR was run by TCRdb on the RT-PCR reads, yielding one entry per CDR3 protein. The profile shows about 960,000 distinct CDR3 sequences, roughly 17% of them singletons. Sequencing was done on a sample of blood, either unsorted or a sorted T cell fraction (not recorded which). This sequence originates from a human donor who was either an allogeneic HSCT recipient or a stem cell or donor lymphocyte infusion donor (not recorded which). It is not recorded whose cells these are; they may come from a transplant donor. The chain has TRBV20-1 and TRBJ2-5; TRBD2 might be the D (6 bases). DNA for the CDR3: TGCAGTGCTAGAGATCACCGGGAGTGGGGGGAGACCCAGTACTTC. As protein: CSARDHREWGETQYF.